Listed below are T cell receptor beta chains from one sample, sequenced in a study of T cell responses to AZD1222 COVID-19 vaccine. The repertoire was sequenced with immunoSEQ multiplex PCR; TCRdb's copy has only in-frame clones and lacks some. The sample shows about 120,000 clones, around 84% of them seen only once. The sequencing used peripheral blood, collected on day 0 of AZD1222 vaccination. The receptors here all came from an adult in good health. The CDR3 runs from the conserved cysteine through the conserved F or W. D genes are given only for firm matches. Only some rows state a clone size, as once, few, many or a class for expanded clones.

v_gene	abundance	d_gene	j_gene	CDR3aa	CDR3nt
TRBV18	-	-	TRBJ2-2	CASSDVSGTSIPGELFF	TGTGCCAGCTCCGACGTGTCCGGGACGAGTATTCCCGGGGAGCTGTTTTTT
TRBV5-1	-	TRBD1	TRBJ1-1	CASSLGQGKGMNTEAFF	TGCGCCAGCAGCTTGGGACAGGGGAAGGGAATGAACACTGAAGCTTTCTTT
TRBV28	-	TRBD1	TRBJ2-5	CASSLITGTGQETQYF	TGTGCCAGCAGCCTCATTACCGGGACAGGGCAAGAGACCCAGTACTTC
TRBV28	-	-	TRBJ2-1	CASSFLDYNEQFF	TGTGCCAGCAGTTTTTTGGACTACAATGAGCAGTTCTTC
TRBV7-2	-	-	TRBJ1-2	CASRSGPLYGYTF	TGTGCCAGCAGGTCCGGACCGCTCTATGGCTACACCTTC
TRBV5-6	-	TRBD1	TRBJ2-5	CASSLPDRATQETQYF	TGTGCCAGCAGCCTCCCCGACAGGGCGACCCAAGAGACCCAGTACTTC
TRBV5-3	-	-	TRBJ1-4	CARSESQGPSSTNEKLFF	TGTGCCAGAAGCGAATCCCAGGGGCCCAGTTCAACTAATGAAAAACTGTTTTTT
TRBV5-1	-	-	TRBJ2-2	CASSSTEIANTGELFF	TGCGCCAGCAGCTCGACAGAGATTGCGAACACCGGGGAGCTGTTTTTT
TRBV10-2	-	TRBD2	TRBJ2-1	CASSVVAGKNEQFF	TGCGCCAGCAGTGTGGTAGCGGGAAAAAATGAGCAGTTCTTC
TRBV18	-	TRBD1	TRBJ2-2	CASSQGTGTNTGELFF	TGTGCCAGCTCCCAGGGGACAGGGACGAACACCGGGGAGCTGTTTTTT
TRBV28	-	-	TRBJ1-5	CASSLPLRPQHF	TGTGCCAGCAGTTTACCTTTGAGGCCCCAGCATTTT
TRBV19	-	-	TRBJ1-2	CASSRGGYGYTF	TGTGCCAGTAGTAGGGGGGGCTATGGCTACACCTTC
TRBV5-1	many	TRBD1	TRBJ2-1	CASSPGTGSNEQFF	TGCGCCAGCAGCCCGGGGACAGGGAGCAATGAGCAGTTCTTC
TRBV6-5	-	-	TRBJ2-7	CASGDLGPYEQYF	TGTGCCAGCGGGGACTTGGGCCCCTACGAGCAGTACTTC
TRBV15	-	-	TRBJ1-1	CATSREPDRSLRNTEAFF	TGTGCCACCAGCAGAGAACCCGACAGGTCCTTGCGGAACACTGAAGCTTTCTTT
TRBV12-3/TRBV12-4	-	TRBD1	TRBJ2-3	CASGLQQGNTQYF	TGTGCCAGCGGGTTACAACAGGGGAACACGCAGTATTTT